The source of this T cell receptor (beta chain) is a study of shared clonotypes between healthy human individuals. All donors qualified as healthy HIV-negative adults and had experienced no recent acute infections or vaccinations. Profiled with immunoSEQ multiplex PCR; TCRdb holds only in-frame clones, not every one. The data contain around 750,000 clones, less than 85% of them singletons. Germline CDR1 is MDHEN and CDR2 is SYDVKM. Losses at the gene ends were 2 bases for V and 4 bases for J; bases not matched to a gene: 1. The CDR3 covers 14 residues. This clone appeared a single time. The gene calls are TRBV28 and TRBJ1-3, with 8 bases identical to TRBD1. The sequencing sample was made of memory CD4+ T cells sorted from blood. Subset specified: CD45RA-negative fraction. This TCR was sampled from a woman aged 30 to 39 in good health. CDR3 nucleotide sequence: TGTGCCAGCAGTTTAAGGGACAGGGGAAACACCATATATTTT. It encodes CASSLRDRGNTIYF.